One and the same sample provided the 16 T cell receptor beta chains below, sequenced in a study of vaccination effects on CD4 cells after COVID-19 (dated by TCRdb to the early 2020s). Library generation was performed with the immunoSEQ multiplex PCR assay. Imported from immuneACCESS, the table was reduced by TCRdb to in-frame sequences with V and J called. These copies leave out some clones; in studies compared against another copy, an unresolved V gene accounts for under half, and the cause of the remainder is not known. The sample records approximately 47,000 clones, more than 75% of which are singletons. About 11% of the sample is in the top ten clones. These receptors lack a known antigen. After around eleven days of culture, CD4+ T cells were isolated with the EasySep CD4+ T cell isolation kit. The specimen comprised CD4+ T cells from PBMCs cultured without peptide, sampled before COVID-19 vaccination. Receptor source: a human donor who had a prior SARS-CoV-2 infection.

The table lists this clone with a count of one. This chain connects TRBV7-2 to TRBJ2-7, with 7 bases lining up with TRBD2. Germline V gene lookup returns CDR1 SGHTA and CDR2 FQGNSA. The CDR3 length is 15 residues. Trimming at V came to 8 bases and at J to 0 bases, leaving 10 bases not matched to a gene. This CDR3 reads CASGYGGSSSYEQYF. CDR3 DNA: TGTGCCAGCGGGTATGGCGGGAGTAGCTCCTACGAGCAGTACTTC.

V and J are TRBV6-5 and TRBJ2-2; the match to TRBD1 covers 8 bases. Looked up from germline, CDR1 is MNHEY and CDR2 is SVGAGI. V was pared by 7 bases and J by 6 bases, with 10 bases of the junction left unmatched. The CDR3 has 15 amino acids. CDR3 region: CASTRQGIEAGELFF. DNA for the CDR3: TGTGCCAGCACGCGACAGGGGATAGAGGCCGGGGAGCTGTTTTTT.

This chain connects TRBV2 to TRBJ1-2; 9 bases are shared with TRBD1. Germline CDR1 and CDR2: SNHLY and FYNNEI. The CDR3 contains 15 residues. J was trimmed by 7 bases and V by 8 bases; bases with no gene match: 14. In nucleotides, the CDR3 is TGTGCCAGCCTCCCCCAGGGACAGGGATATCTTGGCTACACCTTC. Translating it yields CASLPQGQGYLGYTF.

This chain joins TRBV23-1 and TRBJ2-1; tentatively, D is TRBD2 (6 bases). TRBV23-1 is identified as an open reading frame with a role that is uncertain. The V gene lost 0 bases and the J gene lost 5 bases, with 20 bases spanning the gap. The CDR3 extends over 18 amino acids. CDR3 nucleotide sequence: TGCGCCAGCAGTCAATCGCCACGAGGCGAGCGGACTAACAATGAGCAGTTCTTC. Its translation is CASSQSPRGERTNNEQFF.

This clone was observed a single time. This rearrangement joins TRBV20-1 to TRBJ1-5; 10 bases are shared with TRBD1. Germline CDR1 DFQATT, CDR2 SNEGSKA (reference sequence). The CDR3 contains 17 residues. J was trimmed by 5 bases and V by 3 bases; bases with no gene match: 13. Here the CDR3 reads CSASRLQGQGSDQPQHF. The DNA for the CDR3 is TGCAGTGCTAGTCGACTACAGGGACAGGGGTCCGATCAGCCCCAGCATTTT.

This clone was picked up a small number of times. The V and J genes are TRBV27 and TRBJ2-1; no clear D gene. Deletions cut 5 bases from V and 0 bases from J, with 11 bases between. CDR1 and CDR2 from the germline V gene are MNHEY and SMNVEV (reference sequence). This CDR3 comprises 15 residues. In DNA, the CDR3 is TGTGCCAGCAGTCCGACCCGTAACTCCTACAATGAGCAGTTCTTC. This translates into CASSPTRNSYNEQFF.

The V and J genes are TRBV19 and TRBJ2-5; TRBD2 aligns across 13 bases. The CDR3 totals 14 residues. The V segment lost 6 bases and the J segment 5 bases; nucleotides outside the gene matches: 3. CDR1 and CDR2 from the germline V gene are LNHDA and SQIVND (reference sequence). CDR3 DNA: TGTGCCAGTAGAAGGACTAGCGGGAGTGAGACCCAGTACTTC. Translated, it gives CASRRTSGSETQYF.

The chain recombines TRBV29-1 with TRBJ2-1, with 11 bases identical to TRBD2. CDR1 SQVTM and CDR2 ANQGSEA come from the germline V gene. This CDR3 is 18 amino acids long. For the CDR3, the DNA is TGCAGTGCTCGCCGTTGGGGACTAGCGGTTAGCTCCTACAATGAGCAGTTCTTC. Protein product: CSARRWGLAVSSYNEQFF.

The V call is TRBV6-5, the J call TRBJ1-1; D unresolved. Trimming took 7 bases from V and 6 from J, leaving 12 bases between them. Germline V lookup: CDR1 MNHEY, CDR2 SVGAGI. The CDR3 sequence is 12 residues long. The CDR3 loop is CASTSGPPEAFF. In nucleotides, the CDR3 is TGTGCCAGCACATCAGGTCCCCCTGAAGCTTTCTTT.

V gene TRBV5-4 combines with J gene TRBJ2-7; 7 bases line up with TRBD1. Trimming cost V 3 bases and J 3 bases; bases outside gene matches: 6. Germline CDR1 is SGHNT and CDR2 is YYREEE (reference sequence). CDR3 length: 14 amino acids. The CDR3, as DNA: TGTGCCAGCAGCTGGAAGGGACAGAGCTACGAGCAGTACTTC. Translated, it gives CASSWKGQSYEQYF.

This clone was seen once. The chain recombines TRBV6-1 with TRBJ1-2, with 8 bases identical to TRBD1. The CDR3 length is 14 residues. With 7 bases clipped from V and 5 bases from J, the junction kept 9 bases outside the gene matches. Per the germline V gene, CDR1 is MNHNS and CDR2 is SASEGT. The CDR3: CASTTTGEGYGYTF. The CDR3 nucleotides are TGTGCCAGCACCACGACAGGGGAAGGATATGGCTACACCTTC.

This chain uses TRBV29-1 with TRBJ1-2; D is uncertain. This CDR3 spans 11 amino acids. Germline V gene data show CDR1 as SQVTM and CDR2 as ANQGSEA. V lost 5 bases, J lost 6 bases, and 10 bases lay in between. DNA for the CDR3: TGCAGCGTTTTGGGATTGCATGGCTACACCTTC. Translation: CSVLGLHGYTF.

The genes are TRBV10-3 and TRBJ1-1; 7 bases map to TRBD1. Germline CDR1 is ENHRY and CDR2 is SYGVKD. V trimming: 4 bases; J trimming: 3 bases; junction bases outside the gene matches: 2. CDR3 length: 13 amino acids. The CDR3: CAISGDRYTEAFF. CDR3 sequence (DNA): TGTGCCATCAGTGGGGACAGATACACTGAAGCTTTCTTT.

The rearrangement uses TRBV12-3 or TRBV12-4 and TRBJ1-2; TRBD1 is a possible D gene (6 bases). The CDR3 covers 12 residues. V lost 3 bases to trimming and J lost 7 bases, with 9 bases between them. The CDR3 DNA is TGTGCCAGCAGTTTCAGGGGCGGTGGCTACACCTTC. It codes for CASSFRGGGYTF.

V gene TRBV7-3 combines with J gene TRBJ2-5, with 8 bases lining up with TRBD2. The trim removed 5 bases at V and 4 bases at J, leaving 3 bases unmatched. Germline CDR1 is SGHTA and CDR2 is FQGTGA. The CDR3 runs to 13 residues. The CDR3 loop reads CASSPAGVETQYF. Here the CDR3 DNA reads TGTGCCAGCAGCCCAGCGGGAGTAGAGACCCAGTACTTC.

This clone occurred a few times. This sequence joins TRBV7-3 and TRBJ2-1; 8 bases align to TRBD1. V gave up 1 base and J gave up 10 bases; unmatched junction bases: 9. The CDR3 has 15 amino acids. CDR1 and CDR2 (germline): SGHTA, FQGTGA. The CDR3, as DNA: TGTGCCAGCAGCTTAATGAGGACAGGGCTCACGGAGCAGTTCTTC. As protein: CASSLMRTGLTEQFF.